Sequencing of this TCR beta chain was carried out in a study of regulatory T cells in long-lasting Graves disease. CDR3-region Arm-PCR and iRepertoire HTBI primers produced the TCR beta libraries. Each CDR3 protein is one row after TCRdb ran MiXCR on the multiplex PCR reads. This table holds fewer than 650,000 distinct CDR3 sequences, around 15% found once. This clonotype was observed many times. No antigen is known for it. Specified time point: newly diagnosed GD, antithyroid drugs for less than 3 months. PBMC RNA served as the TCR library source. V lost 4 bases to trimming and J lost 2 bases; unmatched junction nucleotides: 2. Germline V gene data show CDR1 as SGHTA and CDR2 as FQGNSA. The CDR3 covers 14 residues. General study results and limits: Those with persistent disease had in common more public clonotypes (roughly 3,000) than new patients (roughly 970). The study found TRBV28, TRBJ1-2 and TRBJ2-5 favored in persistent disease.

In addition, the sample was reused for a study of T cells in Graves' hyperthyroidism and ophthalmopathy. Per that study: Each patient was aged 18 to 65 and had newly diagnosed hyperthyroidism of under 2 months' duration. Diagnostic assessment was based on clinical symptoms, serum thyroxine and TRAb, thyroid ultrasound and orbital computed tomography.

The J gene is TRBJ2-5, the V gene TRBV7-2; TRBD1 matches at 9 bases. Here the sequenced sample was peripheral blood mononuclear cells (PBMCs), taken at new diagnosis, from a patient treated with antithyroid drugs. The TCR originated in a woman aged 25-40 years with Graves disease. The CDR3 loop is CASSYRGPQETQYF. For the CDR3, the DNA is TGTGCCAGCAGCTACAGGGGGCCTCAAGAGACCCAGTACTTC.